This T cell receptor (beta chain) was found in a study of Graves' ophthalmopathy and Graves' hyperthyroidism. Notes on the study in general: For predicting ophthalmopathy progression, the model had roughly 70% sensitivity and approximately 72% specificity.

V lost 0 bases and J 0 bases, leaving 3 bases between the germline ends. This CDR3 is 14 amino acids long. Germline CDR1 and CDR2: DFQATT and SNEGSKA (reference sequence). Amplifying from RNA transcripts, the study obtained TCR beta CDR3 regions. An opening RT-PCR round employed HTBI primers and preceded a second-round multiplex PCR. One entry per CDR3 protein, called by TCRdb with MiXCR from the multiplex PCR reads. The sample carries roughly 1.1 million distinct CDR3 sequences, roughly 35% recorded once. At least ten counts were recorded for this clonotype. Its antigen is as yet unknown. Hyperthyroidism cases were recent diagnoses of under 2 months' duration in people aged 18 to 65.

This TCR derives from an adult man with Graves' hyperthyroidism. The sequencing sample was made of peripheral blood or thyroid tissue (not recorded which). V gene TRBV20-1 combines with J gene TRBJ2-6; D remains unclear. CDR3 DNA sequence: TGCAGTGCTAGAGAGAGCTCTGGGGCCAACGTCCTGACTTTC. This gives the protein CSARESSGANVLTF.